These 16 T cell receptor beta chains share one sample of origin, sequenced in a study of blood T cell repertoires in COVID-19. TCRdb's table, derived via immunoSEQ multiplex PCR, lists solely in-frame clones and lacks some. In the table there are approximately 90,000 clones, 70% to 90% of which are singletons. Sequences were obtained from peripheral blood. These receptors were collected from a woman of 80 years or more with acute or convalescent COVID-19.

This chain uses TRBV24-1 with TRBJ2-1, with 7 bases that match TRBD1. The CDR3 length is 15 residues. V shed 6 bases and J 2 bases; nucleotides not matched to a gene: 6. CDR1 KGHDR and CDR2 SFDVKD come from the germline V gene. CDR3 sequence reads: CATSPGTAPYNEQFF. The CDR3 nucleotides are TGTGCCACCAGTCCCGGGACAGCCCCCTACAATGAGCAGTTCTTC.

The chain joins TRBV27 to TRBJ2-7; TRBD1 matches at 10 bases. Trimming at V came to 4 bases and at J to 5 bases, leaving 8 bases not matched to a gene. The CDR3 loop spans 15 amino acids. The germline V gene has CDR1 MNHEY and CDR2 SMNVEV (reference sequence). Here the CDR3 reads CASSSAVDRGNEQYF. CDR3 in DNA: TGTGCCAGCAGTTCGGCCGTGGACAGGGGGAACGAGCAGTACTTC.

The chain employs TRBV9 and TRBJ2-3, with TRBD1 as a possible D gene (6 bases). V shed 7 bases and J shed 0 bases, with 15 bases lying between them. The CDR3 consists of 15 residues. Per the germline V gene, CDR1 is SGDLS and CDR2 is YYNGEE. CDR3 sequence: CASGTRLPSTDTQYF. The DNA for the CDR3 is TGTGCCAGCGGGACAAGACTTCCCAGCACAGATACGCAGTATTTT.

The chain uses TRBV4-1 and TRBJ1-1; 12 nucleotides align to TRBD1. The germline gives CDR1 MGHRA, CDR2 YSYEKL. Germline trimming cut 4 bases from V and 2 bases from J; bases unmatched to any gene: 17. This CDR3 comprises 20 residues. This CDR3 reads CASSRLPTRDRGRENTEAFF. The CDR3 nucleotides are TGCGCCAGCAGCCGATTACCCACAAGGGACAGGGGGCGAGAAAACACTGAAGCTTTCTTT.

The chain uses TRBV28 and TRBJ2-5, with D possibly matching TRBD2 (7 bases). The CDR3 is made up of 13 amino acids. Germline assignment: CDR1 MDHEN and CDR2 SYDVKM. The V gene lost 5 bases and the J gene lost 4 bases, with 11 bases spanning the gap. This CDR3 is CASSRGAPETQYF. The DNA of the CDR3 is TGTGCCAGCAGTCGGGGGGCCCCAGAGACCCAGTACTTC.

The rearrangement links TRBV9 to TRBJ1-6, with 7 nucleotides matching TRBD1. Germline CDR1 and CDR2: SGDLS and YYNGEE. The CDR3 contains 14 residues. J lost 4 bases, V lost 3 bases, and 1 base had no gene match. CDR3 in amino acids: CASSATGYNSPLHF. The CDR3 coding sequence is TGTGCCAGCAGCGCGACAGGGTATAATTCACCCCTCCACTTT.

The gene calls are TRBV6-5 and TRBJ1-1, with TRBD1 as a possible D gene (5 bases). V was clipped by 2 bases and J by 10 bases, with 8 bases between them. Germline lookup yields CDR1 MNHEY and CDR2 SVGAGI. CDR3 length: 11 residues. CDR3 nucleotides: TGTGCCAGCAGTTACCAGGGTGGAGCTTTCTTT. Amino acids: CASSYQGGAFF.

CDR3 coding DNA: TGTGCCAGCAGCCAAGAGGACGCGGGTCCCTTTTTT. The encoded protein is CASSQEDAGPFF. This rearrangement joins TRBV3-1 (or the pseudogene TRBV3-2) to TRBJ1-4; D not resolved. CDR3 size: 12 residues. Germline CDR1 and CDR2: LGHDT and YNNKEL (reference sequence). Trimming stripped 0 bases from V and 17 bases from J, with 13 bases between.

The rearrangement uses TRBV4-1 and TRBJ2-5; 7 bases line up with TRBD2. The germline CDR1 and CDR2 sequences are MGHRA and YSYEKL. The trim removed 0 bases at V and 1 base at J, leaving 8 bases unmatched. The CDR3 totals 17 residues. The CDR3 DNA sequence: TGCGCCAGCAGCCAAGACTTGAGGCTAGCGGTCCAAGAGACCCAGTACTTC. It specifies CASSQDLRLAVQETQYF.

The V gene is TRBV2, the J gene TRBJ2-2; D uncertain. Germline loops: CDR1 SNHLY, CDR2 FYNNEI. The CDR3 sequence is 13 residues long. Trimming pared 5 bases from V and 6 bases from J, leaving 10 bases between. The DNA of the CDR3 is TGTGCCAGCAGTATAGCCCGGGCCGGGGAGCTGTTTTTT. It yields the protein CASSIARAGELFF.

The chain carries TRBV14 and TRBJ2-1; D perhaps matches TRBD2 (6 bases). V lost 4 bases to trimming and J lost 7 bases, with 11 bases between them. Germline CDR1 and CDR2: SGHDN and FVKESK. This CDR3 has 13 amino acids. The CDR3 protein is CASSRDFENEQFF. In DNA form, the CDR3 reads TGTGCCAGCAGCCGGGACTTTGAGAATGAGCAGTTCTTC.

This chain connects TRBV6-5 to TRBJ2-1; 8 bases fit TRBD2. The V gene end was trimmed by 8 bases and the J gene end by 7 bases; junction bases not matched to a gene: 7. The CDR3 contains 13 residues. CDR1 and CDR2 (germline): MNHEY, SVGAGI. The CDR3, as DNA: TGTGCCAGCGGGCGAGCGGGAGAAAATGAGCAGTTCTTC. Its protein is CASGRAGENEQFF.

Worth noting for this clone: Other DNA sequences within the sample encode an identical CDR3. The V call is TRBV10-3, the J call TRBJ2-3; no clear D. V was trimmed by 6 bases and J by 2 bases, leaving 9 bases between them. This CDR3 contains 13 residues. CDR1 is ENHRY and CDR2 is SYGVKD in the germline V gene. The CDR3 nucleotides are TGTGCCATCAGCTTAGAGGCCACAGATACGCAGTATTTT. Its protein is CAISLEATDTQYF.

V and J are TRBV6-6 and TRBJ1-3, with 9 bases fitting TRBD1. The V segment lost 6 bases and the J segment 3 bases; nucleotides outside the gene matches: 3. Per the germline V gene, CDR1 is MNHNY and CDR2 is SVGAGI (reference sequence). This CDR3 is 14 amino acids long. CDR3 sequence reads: CASRRDRVGNTIYF. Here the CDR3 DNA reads TGTGCCAGCAGACGGGACAGGGTTGGAAACACCATATATTTT.

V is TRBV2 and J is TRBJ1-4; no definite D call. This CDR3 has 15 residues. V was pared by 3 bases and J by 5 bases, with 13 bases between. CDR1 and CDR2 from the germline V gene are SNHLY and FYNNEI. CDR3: CASSDRGQKNEKLFF. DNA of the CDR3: TGTGCCAGCAGTGATAGAGGGCAGAAGAATGAAAAACTGTTTTTT.

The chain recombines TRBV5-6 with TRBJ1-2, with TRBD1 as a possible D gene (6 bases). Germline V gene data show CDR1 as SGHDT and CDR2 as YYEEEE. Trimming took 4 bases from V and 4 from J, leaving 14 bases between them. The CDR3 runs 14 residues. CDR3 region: CASSVEGETYGYTF. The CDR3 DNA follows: TGTGCCAGCAGCGTGGAGGGGGAGACCTATGGCTACACCTTC.